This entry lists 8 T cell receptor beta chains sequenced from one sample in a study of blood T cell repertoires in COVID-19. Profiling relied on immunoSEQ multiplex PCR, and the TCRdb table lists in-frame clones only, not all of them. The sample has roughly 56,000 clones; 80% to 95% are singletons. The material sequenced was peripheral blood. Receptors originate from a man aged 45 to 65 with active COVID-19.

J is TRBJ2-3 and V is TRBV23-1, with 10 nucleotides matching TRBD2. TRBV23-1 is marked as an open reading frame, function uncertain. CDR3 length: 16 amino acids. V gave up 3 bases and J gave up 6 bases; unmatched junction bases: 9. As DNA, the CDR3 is TGCGCCAGCAGTCAGTCTAGTAGCGGGAGGCGTGATACGCAGTATTTT. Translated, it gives CASSQSSSGRRDTQYF.

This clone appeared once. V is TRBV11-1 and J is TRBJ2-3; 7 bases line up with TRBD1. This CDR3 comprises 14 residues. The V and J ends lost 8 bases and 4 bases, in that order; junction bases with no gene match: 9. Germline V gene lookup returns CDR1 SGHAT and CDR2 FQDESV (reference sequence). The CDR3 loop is CASGSLTGADTQYF. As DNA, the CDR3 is TGTGCCAGCGGCAGTTTAACAGGGGCAGATACGCAGTATTTT.

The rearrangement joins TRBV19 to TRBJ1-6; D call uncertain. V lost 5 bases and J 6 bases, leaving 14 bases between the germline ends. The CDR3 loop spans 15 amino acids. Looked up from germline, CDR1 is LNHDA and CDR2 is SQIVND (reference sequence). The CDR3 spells CASSLPGVSNSPLHF. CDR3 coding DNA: TGTGCCAGTAGTCTCCCCGGGGTGAGTAATTCACCCCTCCACTTT.

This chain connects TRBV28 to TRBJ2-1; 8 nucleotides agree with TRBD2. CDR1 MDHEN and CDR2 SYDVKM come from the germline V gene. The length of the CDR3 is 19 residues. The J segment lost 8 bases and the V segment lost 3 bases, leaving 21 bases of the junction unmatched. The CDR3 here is CASSFGGFASGLGGDEQFF. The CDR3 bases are TGTGCCAGCAGTTTTGGCGGGTTCGCTAGCGGGCTAGGGGGGGATGAGCAGTTCTTC.

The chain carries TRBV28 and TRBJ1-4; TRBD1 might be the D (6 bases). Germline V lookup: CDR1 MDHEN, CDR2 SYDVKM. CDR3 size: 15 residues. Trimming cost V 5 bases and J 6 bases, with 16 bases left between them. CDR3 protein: CASSPTQGWHEKLFF. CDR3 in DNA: TGTGCCAGCAGTCCGACCCAGGGGTGGCATGAAAAACTGTTTTTT.

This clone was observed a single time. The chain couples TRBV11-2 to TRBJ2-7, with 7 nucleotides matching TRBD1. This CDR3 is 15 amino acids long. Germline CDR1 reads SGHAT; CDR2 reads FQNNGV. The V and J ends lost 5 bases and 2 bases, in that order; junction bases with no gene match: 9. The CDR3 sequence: CASSHLRDRPYEQYF. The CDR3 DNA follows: TGTGCCAGCAGCCATCTCCGGGACAGACCCTACGAGCAGTACTTC.

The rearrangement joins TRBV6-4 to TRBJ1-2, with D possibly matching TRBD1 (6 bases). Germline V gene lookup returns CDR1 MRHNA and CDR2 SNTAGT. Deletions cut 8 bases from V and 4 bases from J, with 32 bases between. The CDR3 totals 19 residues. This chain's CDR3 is CASATKASGLDRSSYGYTF. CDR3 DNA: TGTGCCAGCGCAACTAAGGCTTCGGGTTTGGACAGATCATCCTATGGCTACACCTTC.

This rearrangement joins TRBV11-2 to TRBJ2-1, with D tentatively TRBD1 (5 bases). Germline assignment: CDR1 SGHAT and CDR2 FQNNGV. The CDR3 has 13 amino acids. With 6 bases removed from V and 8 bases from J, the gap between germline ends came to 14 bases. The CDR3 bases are TGTGCCAGCAGATTTAACAGGTATGATGAGCAGTTCTTC. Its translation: CASRFNRYDEQFF.